This entry lists 15 T cell receptor beta chains sequenced from one sample in a study of graft-versus-host responses after intestinal transplantation (dated by TCRdb to the early 2020s). The time point label, as the study defines it: cells obtained before transplantation from donor or recipient. The library came from the immunoSEQ multiplex PCR assay. TCRdb holds this immuneACCESS table with in-frame rearrangements only. Some clones are missing; in checked studies, unresolved V genes explain under half, and the rest has no known cause. This sample comprises some 110,000 clones, 90% to 95% of them detected only once. The ten largest clones represent roughly 0.23% of the sample. No cognate antigen is known for these TCRs. The material was unstimulated CD4+ T cells sorted from spleen or lymph node cells, obtained before transplant. The receptors were gathered from a human donor who was the organ donor for an intestinal transplant.

This clone appeared once. V is TRBV28 and J is TRBJ2-5, with 8 nucleotides matching TRBD1. This CDR3 spans 15 amino acids. CDR1 and CDR2 (germline): MDHEN, SYDVKM. Trimming removed 0 bases from V and 5 bases from J; junction bases left unmatched: 5. The CDR3 coding sequence is TGTGCCAGCAGTTTATGGGACAGGGTGGGGGAGACCCAGTACTTC. Translating it yields CASSLWDRVGETQYF. Full variable domain (rest looked up from reference TRBV28 and TRBJ2-5): DVKVTQSSRYLVKRTGEKVFLECVQDMDHENMFWYRQDPGLGLRLIYFSYDVKMKEKGDIPEGYSVSREKKERFSLILESASTNQTSMYLCASSLWDRVGETQYFGPGTRLLVL.

J is TRBJ2-3 and V is TRBV30; 11 positions agree with TRBD2. The CDR3 is 15 residues long. Trimming at V came to 4 bases and at J to 1 base, leaving 4 bases not matched to a gene. Per the germline V gene, CDR1 is GTSNPN and CDR2 is SVGIG (reference sequence). The CDR3 here is CAWTFSGGGTDTQYF. As DNA, the CDR3 is TGTGCCTGGACCTTTAGCGGGGGGGGCACAGATACGCAGTATTTT.

This chain connects TRBV2 to TRBJ1-5; D is unresolved. The CDR3 is 16 residues long. V lost 2 bases and J 0 bases, leaving 11 bases between the germline ends. Germline V gives CDR1 SNHLY, CDR2 FYNNEI. CDR3 nucleotide sequence: TGTGCCAGCAGTGAACTTCCACACCTTAGCAATCAGCCCCAGCATTTT. Protein sequence: CASSELPHLSNQPQHF.

The J gene is TRBJ2-3, the V gene TRBV5-4, with a possible D match to TRBD2 (6 bases). The CDR3 loop spans 16 amino acids. CDR1 is SGHNT and CDR2 is YYREEE in the germline V gene (reference sequence). With 0 bases removed from V and 7 bases from J, the gap between germline ends came to 18 bases. This CDR3 is CASSLAGGAAGNTQYF. As DNA, the CDR3 is TGTGCCAGCAGCTTGGCCGGTGGGGCGGCGGGAAATACGCAGTATTTT.

This sequence joins TRBV11-2 and TRBJ2-7; D is unresolved. Germline CDR1 is SGHAT and CDR2 is FQNNGV. This CDR3 has 13 residues. V lost 3 bases, J lost 5 bases, and 11 bases lay in between. CDR3 in DNA: TGTGCCAGCAGCTTCCCCAGGTCCCACGAGCAGTACTTC. Translating it yields CASSFPRSHEQYF. The complete variable domain, with remaining parts taken from reference TRBV11-2 and TRBJ2-7, reads EAGVAQSPRYKIIEKRQSVAFWCNPISGHATLYWYQQILGQGPKLLIQFQNNGVVDDSQLPKDRFSAERLKGVDSTLKIQPAKLEDSAVYLCASSFPRSHEQYFGPGTRLTVT.

This clone showed up just once. The chain is built from TRBV9 and TRBJ1-1, with 7 bases aligning to TRBD1. The V gene's germline CDR1 is SGDLS and CDR2 YYNGEE. The CDR3 has 14 amino acids. The J segment lost 7 bases and the V segment lost 0 bases, leaving 6 bases of the junction unmatched. The CDR3: CASSVGGTDREAFF. CDR3 DNA sequence: TGTGCCAGCAGCGTAGGGGGGACAGACCGTGAAGCTTTCTTT. The entire variable domain, with the rest obtained from reference TRBV9 and TRBJ1-1, is as follows: DSGVTQTPKHLITATGQRVTLRCSPRSGDLSVYWYQQSLDQGLQFLIQYYNGEERAKGNILERFSAQQFPDLHSELNLSSLELGDSALYFCASSVGGTDREAFFGQGTRLTVV.

This chain connects TRBV30 to TRBJ1-1; 8 bases are shared with TRBD1. The V and J ends lost 3 bases and 3 bases, in that order; junction bases with no gene match: 6. The CDR3 length is 14 residues. CDR1 GTSNPN and CDR2 SVGIG come from the germline V gene (reference sequence). Here the CDR3 reads CAWSLTGAYTEAFF. DNA for the CDR3: TGTGCCTGGAGCTTGACAGGGGCTTACACTGAAGCTTTCTTT. The entire variable domain, with the rest obtained from reference TRBV30 and TRBJ1-1, is as follows: SQTIHQWPATLVQPVGSPLSLECTVEGTSNPNLYWYRQAAGRGLQLLFYSVGIGQISSEVPQNLSASRPQDRQFILSSKKLLLSDSGFYLCAWSLTGAYTEAFFGQGTRLTVV.

V gene TRBV6-5 combines with J gene TRBJ2-7, with TRBD1 matching 9 bases. The CDR3 length is 15 residues. With V trimmed by 5 bases and J by 4 bases, 9 bases remained unmatched. CDR1 and CDR2 (germline): MNHEY, SVGAGI. CDR3 loop: CASSGIQGALYEQYF. Written as DNA, the CDR3 is TGTGCCAGCAGTGGGATACAGGGGGCTTTATACGAGCAGTACTTC.

The chain employs TRBV4-1 and TRBJ1-3; D is uncertain. Looked up from germline, CDR1 is MGHRA and CDR2 is YSYEKL. The CDR3 has 14 amino acids. V gave up 6 bases and J gave up 3 bases, with 12 bases separating them. The CDR3 sequence is CASSPPGIGNTIYF. CDR3 bases: TGCGCCAGCAGTCCCCCTGGGATTGGAAACACCATATATTTT.

J is TRBJ2-7 and V is TRBV5-4; perhaps TRBD2 as D (6 bases). Trimming took off 4 bases at V and 3 bases at J, with 8 bases between the two ends. The CDR3 runs 12 residues. Per germline, CDR1 SGHNT and CDR2 YYREEE (reference sequence). The CDR3 DNA reads TGTGCCAGCAGCAGGGACTTCTACGAGCAGTACTTC. Protein: CASSRDFYEQYF.

Written as DNA, the CDR3 is TGTGCCAGCAGTTCTACAGGGGCATACGCAGATACGCAGTATTTT. Translating it yields CASSSTGAYADTQYF. The chain is built from TRBV6-5 and TRBJ2-3; 7 nucleotides align to TRBD1. J was trimmed by 4 bases and V by 4 bases; bases with no gene match: 8. This CDR3 comprises 15 residues. The germline CDR1 and CDR2 sequences are MNHEY and SVGAGI.

The rearrangement links TRBV28 to TRBJ1-6; D is perhaps TRBD1 (6 bases). V lost 6 bases and J lost 6, with 12 bases in between. The CDR3 contains 14 residues. Germline V gene sequence: CDR1 MDHEN, CDR2 SYDVKM. CDR3 in amino acids: CASRVQGANSPLHF. CDR3 nucleotides: TGTGCCAGCAGGGTACAGGGCGCTAATTCACCCCTCCACTTT.

The gene calls are TRBV7-2 and TRBJ2-3; D might be TRBD2 (5 bases). V was clipped by 5 bases and J by 2 bases, with 14 bases between them. CDR3 length: 15 amino acids. The germline V gene encodes CDR1 SGHTA and CDR2 FQGNSA. CDR3 loop: CASSPTSGNTDTQYF. In DNA form, the CDR3 reads TGTGCCAGCAGCCCGACTTCCGGGAACACAGATACGCAGTATTTT. The entire variable domain, with the rest obtained from reference TRBV7-2 and TRBJ2-3, is as follows: GAGVSQSPSNKVTEKGKDVELRCDPISGHTALYWYRQSLGQGLEFLIYFQGNSAPDKSGLPSDRFSAERTGGSVSTLTIQRTQQEDSAVYLCASSPTSGNTDTQYFGPGTRLTVL.

This rearrangement joins TRBV28 to TRBJ2-7; 9 bases are shared with TRBD2. Germline V CDR1 and CDR2: MDHEN, SYDVKM. The length of the CDR3 is 14 residues. Unmatched junction bases numbered 8, after V lost 5 bases and J lost 6 bases. This CDR3 is CASSRAGGRREQYF. As DNA, the CDR3 is TGTGCCAGCAGTCGCGCGGGAGGGCGTCGCGAGCAGTACTTC.

This chain links TRBV4-2 with TRBJ2-4; D is unclear. Trimming shortened V by 4 bases and J by 10 bases, and 14 bases separated the two germline ends. The length of the CDR3 is 13 residues. Germline CDR1 reads LGHNA; CDR2 reads YNFKEQ. This chain's CDR3 is CASSPTLERIQYF. CDR3 DNA: TGTGCCAGCAGCCCAACTCTCGAACGGATTCAGTACTTC.